This T cell receptor (beta chain) is drawn from a study of blood T cell repertoires in COVID-19. Germline V gene sequence: CDR1 MNHNY, CDR2 SVGAGI (reference sequence). V lost 6 bases and J lost 2, with 11 bases in between. The CDR3 runs to 14 residues. Original processing methods: Reference gene primer amplification gave nucleated cell count estimates. Measured with immunoSEQ multiplex PCR; TCRdb has only the in-frame clones, and not every one. V and J calls and clone size are those listed in that table; D and trimming were worked out from the DNA. The sample holds 25,000 to 30,000 clones, roughly 89% seen once.

This receptor was obtained from a man between 65 and 85 years old with active COVID-19. Sequenced input: peripheral blood. The genes are TRBV6-6 and TRBJ1-5, with D tentatively TRBD1 (5 bases). This CDR3 is CASRRGGGNQPQHF. The CDR3 bases are TGTGCCAGCAGACGGGGGGGTGGCAATCAGCCCCAGCATTTT.